The 7 T cell receptor beta chains in this list originate from one sample, sequenced in a study of blood T cell repertoires in COVID-19. Data came from immunoSEQ multiplex PCR; TCRdb stores just in-frame clones and leaves some out. The repertoire holds under 250,000 clones, with around three quarters as singletons. The material sequenced was peripheral blood. These receptors were taken from a woman between 65 and 79 years old with acute or convalescent COVID-19.

This chain joins TRBV2 and TRBJ2-2; 10 nucleotides line up with TRBD2. The V gene's germline CDR1 is SNHLY and CDR2 FYNNEI. The ends lost 6 bases at V and 1 base at J; junction bases unmatched: 5. CDR3 size: 16 residues. The CDR3 loop reads CASRGAGGRNTGELFF. Written as DNA, the CDR3 is TGTGCCAGCAGAGGAGCGGGGGGGAGGAACACCGGGGAGCTGTTTTTT.

This clone was detected a few times. J is TRBJ1-2 and V is TRBV6-5, with 8 bases aligning to TRBD1. V shed 6 bases, J shed 7 bases, and the junction held 10 bases outside the gene matches. The CDR3 consists of 14 residues. Per germline, CDR1 MNHEY and CDR2 SVGAGI. The chain's CDR3 is CASSPGQGVRGYTF. For the CDR3, the DNA is TGTGCCAGCAGCCCCGGACAGGGAGTGCGTGGCTACACCTTC.

The rearrangement uses TRBV18 and TRBJ1-5; perhaps TRBD1 as D (5 bases). The germline gives CDR1 KGHSH, CDR2 LQKENI. Trimming cost V 5 bases and J 4 bases, with 12 bases left between them. The CDR3 consists of 14 residues. CDR3 sequence: CASSSDGTNQPQHF. CDR3 in DNA: TGTGCCAGCTCATCGGACGGGACTAATCAGCCCCAGCATTTT.

The J gene is TRBJ2-7, the V gene TRBV7-2; the match to TRBD2 covers 11 bases. V lost 5 bases to trimming and J lost 0 bases; unmatched junction nucleotides: 6. The V gene's germline CDR1 is SGHTA and CDR2 FQGNSA. The CDR3 contains 16 residues. For the CDR3, the DNA is TGTGCCAGCAGCCCGGGACTAGCGGTAAGCTCCTACGAGCAGTACTTC. Translating it yields CASSPGLAVSSYEQYF.

The sample holds a few counts of this clone. The rearrangement uses TRBV7-2 and TRBJ1-1; D is ambiguous. The V and J ends lost 4 bases and 0 bases respectively, with 15 bases between them. The CDR3 length is 16 residues. Germline-derived CDR1 and CDR2 are SGHTA and FQGNSA. CDR3 sequence (DNA): TGTGCCAGCAGCTCCCCCCCTGGCGGTATGAACACTGAAGCTTTCTTT. Amino acid sequence: CASSSPPGGMNTEAFF.

The CDR3 nucleotides are TGTGCCAGCAGCTCCAAGACAGGGGGCCGAGGCACTGAAGCTTTCTTT. Encoded protein: CASSSKTGGRGTEAFF. The rearrangement uses TRBV5-4 and TRBJ1-1; TRBD1 matches 10 bases. Germline trimming cut 3 bases from V and 4 bases from J; bases unmatched to any gene: 9. The germline V gene has CDR1 SGHNT and CDR2 YYREEE (reference sequence). The CDR3 runs to 16 residues.

This chain connects TRBV7-9 to TRBJ2-7; 9 nucleotides match TRBD1. CDR3 size: 14 residues. In germline, CDR1 is SEHNR, CDR2 FQNEAQ (reference sequence). After removal of 2 bases from V and 5 bases from J, the junction contained 4 bases not matched to a gene. The CDR3 DNA is TGTGCCAGCAGCTTAATGGGACAGGGAAACGAGCAGTACTTC. Translation: CASSLMGQGNEQYF.